The clone carrying this T cell receptor beta chain was counted only a few times. Its cognate antigen is unknown. With V trimmed by 0 bases and J by 1 base, 3 bases remained unmatched. The germline V gene encodes CDR1 DFQATT and CDR2 SNEGSKA (reference sequence). This CDR3 is built from 15 residues. Regions amplified from RNA transcripts were the TCR beta CDR3 regions. HTBI primers were the set used in a first-round RT-PCR of the TCR CDR3. TCRdb passed the multiplex PCR reads through MiXCR, listing each CDR3 protein once. The data hold around 500,000 distinct CDR3 sequences, with roughly a sixth observed a single time. For ophthalmopathy patients, the Clinical Activity Score was at least 3 and the NOSPECS grade at least 4; duration was under 3 months. The PBMCs were taken from about 10 ml of fresh peripheral blood. This sample stems from a study of T cells in Graves' hyperthyroidism and ophthalmopathy. As for the study in general: Peripheral blood draws took place at initial diagnosis, ahead of any treatment.

Study-level points and caveats: Most thyroid clonotypes that were expanded above 0.001 also turned up in blood.

The V gene is TRBV20-1, the J gene TRBJ2-5, with TRBD2 matching 9 bases. The TCR originated in a woman aged 25 to 45 with Graves' ophthalmopathy. Material: blood. CDR3 sequence reads: CSAREAGGPQETQYF. The DNA of the CDR3 is TGCAGTGCTAGAGAAGCGGGAGGCCCCCAAGAGACCCAGTACTTC.